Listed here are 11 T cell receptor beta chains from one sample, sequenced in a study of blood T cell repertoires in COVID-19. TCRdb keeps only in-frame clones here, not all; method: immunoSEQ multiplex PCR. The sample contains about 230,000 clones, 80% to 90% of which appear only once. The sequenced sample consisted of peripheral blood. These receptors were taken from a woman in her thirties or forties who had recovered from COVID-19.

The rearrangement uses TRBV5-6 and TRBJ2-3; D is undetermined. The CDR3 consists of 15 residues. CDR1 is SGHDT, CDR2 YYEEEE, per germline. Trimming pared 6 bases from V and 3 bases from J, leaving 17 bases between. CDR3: CASNFVSRKTDTQYF. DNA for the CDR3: TGTGCCAGCAATTTCGTGAGTCGAAAAACAGATACGCAGTATTTT. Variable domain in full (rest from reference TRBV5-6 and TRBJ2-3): DAGVTQSPTHLIKTRGQQVTLRCSPKSGHDTVSWYQQALGQGPQFIFQYYEEEERQRGNFPDRFSGHQFPNYSSELNVNALLLGDSALYLCASNFVSRKTDTQYFGPGTRLTVL.

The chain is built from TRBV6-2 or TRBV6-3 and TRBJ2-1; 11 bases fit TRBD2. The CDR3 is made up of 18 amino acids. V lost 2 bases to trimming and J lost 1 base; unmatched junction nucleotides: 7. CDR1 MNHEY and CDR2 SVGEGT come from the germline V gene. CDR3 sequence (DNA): TGTGCCAGCAGTTACCTTTCCACTAGCGGGGGTTCCTACAATGAGCAGTTCTTC. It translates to CASSYLSTSGGSYNEQFF.

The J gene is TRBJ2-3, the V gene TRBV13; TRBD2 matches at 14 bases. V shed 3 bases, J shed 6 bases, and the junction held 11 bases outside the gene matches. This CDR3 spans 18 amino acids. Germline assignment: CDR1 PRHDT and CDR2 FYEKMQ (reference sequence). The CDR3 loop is CASSFRPATSGGADTQYF. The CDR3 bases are TGTGCCAGCAGCTTCCGCCCGGCGACTAGCGGGGGGGCGGATACGCAGTATTTT. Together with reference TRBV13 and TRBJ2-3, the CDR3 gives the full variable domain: AAGVIQSPRHLIKEKRETATLKCYPIPRHDTVYWYQQGPGQDPQFLISFYEKMQSDKGSIPDRFSAQQFSDYHSELNMSSLELGDSALYFCASSFRPATSGGADTQYFGPGTRLTVL.

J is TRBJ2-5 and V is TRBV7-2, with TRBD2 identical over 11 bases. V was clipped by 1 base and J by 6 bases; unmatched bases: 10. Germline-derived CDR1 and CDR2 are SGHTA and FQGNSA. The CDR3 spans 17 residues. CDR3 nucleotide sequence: TGTGCCAGCAGCTTAGTGATTAGCGGGGGGGCCAGGAAGACCCAGTACTTC. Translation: CASSLVISGGARKTQYF.

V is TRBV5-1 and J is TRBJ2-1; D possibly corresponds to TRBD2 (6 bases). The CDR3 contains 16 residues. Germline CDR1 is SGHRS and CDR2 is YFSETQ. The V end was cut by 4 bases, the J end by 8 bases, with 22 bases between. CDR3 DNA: TGCGCCAGCAGCCTAGAGTCTCCGGGGGAGGTAGATGAGCAGTTCTTC. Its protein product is CASSLESPGEVDEQFF.

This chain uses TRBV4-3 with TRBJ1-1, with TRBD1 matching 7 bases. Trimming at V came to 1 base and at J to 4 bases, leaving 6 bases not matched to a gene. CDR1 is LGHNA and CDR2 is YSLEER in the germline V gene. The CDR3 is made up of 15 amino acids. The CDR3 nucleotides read TGCGCCAGCAGCCAAGCGGACAGGCTCGGCACTGAAGCTTTCTTT. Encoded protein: CASSQADRLGTEAFF.

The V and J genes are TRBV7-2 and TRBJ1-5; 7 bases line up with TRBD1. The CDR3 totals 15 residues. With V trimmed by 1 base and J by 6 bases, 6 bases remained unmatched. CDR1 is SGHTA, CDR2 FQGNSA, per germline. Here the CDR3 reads CASSLVVQGTQPQHF. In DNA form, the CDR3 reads TGTGCCAGCAGCTTAGTTGTACAGGGGACTCAGCCCCAGCATTTT.

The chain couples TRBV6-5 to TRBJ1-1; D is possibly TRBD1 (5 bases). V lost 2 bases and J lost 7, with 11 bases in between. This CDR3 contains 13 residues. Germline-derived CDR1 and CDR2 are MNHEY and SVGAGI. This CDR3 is CASSYGHLNEAFF. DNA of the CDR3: TGTGCCAGCAGTTACGGACACCTGAATGAAGCTTTCTTT.

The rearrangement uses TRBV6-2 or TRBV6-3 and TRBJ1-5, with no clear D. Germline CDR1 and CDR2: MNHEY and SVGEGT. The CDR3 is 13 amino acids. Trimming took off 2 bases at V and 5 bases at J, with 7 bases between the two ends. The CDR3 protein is CASSYEADQPQHF. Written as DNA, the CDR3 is TGTGCCAGCAGTTACGAGGCAGATCAGCCCCAGCATTTT.

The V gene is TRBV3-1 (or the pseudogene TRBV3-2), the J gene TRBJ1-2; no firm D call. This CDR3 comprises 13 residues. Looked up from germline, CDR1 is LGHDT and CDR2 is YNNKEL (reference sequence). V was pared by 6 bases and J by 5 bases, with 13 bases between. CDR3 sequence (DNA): TGTGCCAGCAGTGACATCGCAATGTATGGCTACACCTTC. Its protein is CASSDIAMYGYTF.

The CDR3 is CASSLVGRDSYEQYF. CDR3 bases: TGTGCCAGCAGCTTAGTTGGCAGGGACTCCTACGAGCAGTACTTC. This chain connects TRBV11-1 to TRBJ2-7, with D possibly matching TRBD1 (5 bases). CDR1 and CDR2 (germline): SGHAT, FQDESV (reference sequence). The length of the CDR3 is 15 residues. The V gene lost 1 base and the J gene lost 0 bases, with 10 bases spanning the gap.